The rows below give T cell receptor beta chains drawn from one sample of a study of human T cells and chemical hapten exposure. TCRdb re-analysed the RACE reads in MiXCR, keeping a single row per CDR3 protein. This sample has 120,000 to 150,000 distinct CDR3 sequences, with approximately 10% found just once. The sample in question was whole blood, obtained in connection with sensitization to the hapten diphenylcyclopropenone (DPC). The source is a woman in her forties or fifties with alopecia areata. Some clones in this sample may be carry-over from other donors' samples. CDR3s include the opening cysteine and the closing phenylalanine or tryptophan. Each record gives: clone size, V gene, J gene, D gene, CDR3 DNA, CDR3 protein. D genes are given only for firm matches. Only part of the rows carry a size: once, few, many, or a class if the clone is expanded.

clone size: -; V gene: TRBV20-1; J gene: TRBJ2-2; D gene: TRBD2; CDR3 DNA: TGCAGTGCTAGAGCGAGGGCTAGCGGGACGAACACCGGGGAGCTGTTTTTT; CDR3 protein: CSARARASGTNTGELFF
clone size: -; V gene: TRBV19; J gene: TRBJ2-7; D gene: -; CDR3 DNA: TGTGCCATCAGGGGCCGCAGCTCCTACGAGCAGTACTTC; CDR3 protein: CAIRGRSSYEQYF
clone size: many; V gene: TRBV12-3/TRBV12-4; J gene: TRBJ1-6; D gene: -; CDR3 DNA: TGTGCCAGCAGTTTAGGGGGACGGGGTATAAATTCACCCCTCCACTTT; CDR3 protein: CASSLGGRGINSPLHF
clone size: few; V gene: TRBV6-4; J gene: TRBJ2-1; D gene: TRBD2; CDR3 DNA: TGTGCCAGCGCACCCGGGACTAGCCTTTCCTCCTACAATGAGCAGTTCTTC; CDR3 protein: CASAPGTSLSSYNEQFF
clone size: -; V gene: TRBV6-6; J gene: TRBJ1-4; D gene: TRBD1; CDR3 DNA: TGTGCCAGCAGTTACTCGAAGAACGGACAGGTGTACTTGGATAATGAAAAACTGTTTTTT; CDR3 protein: CASSYSKNGQVYLDNEKLFF
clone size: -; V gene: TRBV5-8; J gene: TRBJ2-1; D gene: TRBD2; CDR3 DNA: TGTGCCAGCAGCTTGGGACTAGCGGAGACAAATGAGCAGTTCTTC; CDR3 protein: CASSLGLAETNEQFF
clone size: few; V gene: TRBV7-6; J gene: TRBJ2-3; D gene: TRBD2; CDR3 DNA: TGTGCCAGCAGCTCGGGGGGACTAGCGGGAGGAGCAGATACGCAGTATTTT; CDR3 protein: CASSSGGLAGGADTQYF
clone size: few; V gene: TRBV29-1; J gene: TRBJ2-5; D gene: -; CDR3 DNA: TGCAGCGTTGGGGACAAAGAGACCCAGTACTTC; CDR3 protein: CSVGDKETQYF
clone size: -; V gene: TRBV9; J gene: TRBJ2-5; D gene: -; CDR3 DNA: TGTGCCAGCAGCGTAGGCGGGATAGGAGAGACCCAGTACTTC; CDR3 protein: CASSVGGIGETQYF
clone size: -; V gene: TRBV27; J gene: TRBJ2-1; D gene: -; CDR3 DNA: TGTGCCAGCAGTTTATTCGGAGTGCAGTTCTTC; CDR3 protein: CASSLFGVQFF
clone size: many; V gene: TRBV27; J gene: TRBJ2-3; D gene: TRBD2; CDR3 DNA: TGTGCCAGCAGTTTAAGTAGACTAGCGAAGAGGGATACGCAGTATTTT; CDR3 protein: CASSLSRLAKRDTQYF
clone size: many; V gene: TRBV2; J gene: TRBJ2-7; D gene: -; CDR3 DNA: TGTGCCAGCAGTGCCACTGCAGGGCGCAAGTACTTC; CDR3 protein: CASSATAGRKYF
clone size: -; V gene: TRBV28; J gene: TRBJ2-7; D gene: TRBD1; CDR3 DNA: TGTGCCAGCAGGCCCTCCTCGGGACAGGGCGGGGAGCAGTACTTC; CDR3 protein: CASRPSSGQGGEQYF
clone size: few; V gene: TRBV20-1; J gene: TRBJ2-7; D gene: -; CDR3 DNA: TGCAGTGCCAATTCGGACAGCTACGAGCAGTACTTC; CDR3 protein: CSANSDSYEQYF
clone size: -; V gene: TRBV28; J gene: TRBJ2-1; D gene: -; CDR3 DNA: TGTGCCAGCAGCCCTCGACCCACGACCTACAATGAGCAGTTCTTC; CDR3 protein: CASSPRPTTYNEQFF
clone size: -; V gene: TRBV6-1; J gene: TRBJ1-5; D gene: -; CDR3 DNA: TGTGCCAGCAGTGAACGGGCAGGGTCGCGGCAGCCCCAGCATTTT; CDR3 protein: CASSERAGSRQPQHF
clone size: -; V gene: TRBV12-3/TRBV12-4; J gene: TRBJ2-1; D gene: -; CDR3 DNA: TGTGCCAGCACCCCAAACCCGAGACAGGGGGCCAAGGTAGCGGGAGGGCGATCCTACAATGAGCAGTTCTTC; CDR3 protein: CASTPNPRQGAKVAGGRSYNEQFF
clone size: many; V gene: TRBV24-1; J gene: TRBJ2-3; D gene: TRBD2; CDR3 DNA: TGTGCCACCGGGACTAGCGCCAAGGGAAATACGCAGTATTTT; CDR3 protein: CATGTSAKGNTQYF
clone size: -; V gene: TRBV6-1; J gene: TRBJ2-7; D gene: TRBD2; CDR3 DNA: TGTGCCAGCAACCCTAGCGGATCCTACGAGCAGTACTTC; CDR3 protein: CASNPSGSYEQYF
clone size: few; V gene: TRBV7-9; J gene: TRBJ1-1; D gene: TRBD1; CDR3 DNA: TGTGCCAGCAGCTTCGTACCGGGACAGGGAATGAACACTGAAGCTTTCTTT; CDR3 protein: CASSFVPGQGMNTEAFF
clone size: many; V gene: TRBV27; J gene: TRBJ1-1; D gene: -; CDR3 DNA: TGTGCCAGTTGGGGAGTCTACAGGGTCGGCACTGAAGCTTTCTTT; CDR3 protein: CASWGVYRVGTEAFF
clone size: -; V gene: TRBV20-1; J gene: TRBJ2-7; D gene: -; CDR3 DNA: TGCAGTGCTAGAAAACGGGGTTCTAGAGAGCAGTACTTC; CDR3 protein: CSARKRGSREQYF
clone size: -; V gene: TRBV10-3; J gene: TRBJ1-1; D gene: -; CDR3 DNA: TGTGCCATCACCGCAAAGACGAACACTGAAGCTTTCTTT; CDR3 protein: CAITAKTNTEAFF
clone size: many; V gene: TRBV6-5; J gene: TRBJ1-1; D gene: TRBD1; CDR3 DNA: TGTGCCAGCAGTTACTCGAGACAGGGAAACACTGAAGCTTTCTTT; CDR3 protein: CASSYSRQGNTEAFF
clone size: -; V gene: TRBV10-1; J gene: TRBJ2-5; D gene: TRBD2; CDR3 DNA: TGCGCCAGCAGCCGTAGCGGGAGTAGTGAGACCCAGTACTTC; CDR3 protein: CASSRSGSSETQYF
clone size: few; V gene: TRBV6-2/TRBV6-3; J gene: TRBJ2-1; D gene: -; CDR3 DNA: TGTGCCAGCAGTTATTTCACTAATGGGGAGCAGTTCTTC; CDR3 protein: CASSYFTNGEQFF
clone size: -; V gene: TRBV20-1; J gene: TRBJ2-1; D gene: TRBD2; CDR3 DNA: TGCAGTGCTAGGAGGGGCGGGAGTCTGGTGAGGGATGAGCAGTTCTTC; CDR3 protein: CSARRGGSLVRDEQFF
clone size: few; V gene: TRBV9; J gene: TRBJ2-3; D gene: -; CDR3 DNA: TGTGCCAGCAGCGCTGGCCCCCAAGGCACAGATACGCAGTATTTT; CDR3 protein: CASSAGPQGTDTQYF
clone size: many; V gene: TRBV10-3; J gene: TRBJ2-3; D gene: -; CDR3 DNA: TGTGCCATCGGAAGGCAGGGCCCCACAGATACGCAGTATTTT; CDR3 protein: CAIGRQGPTDTQYF
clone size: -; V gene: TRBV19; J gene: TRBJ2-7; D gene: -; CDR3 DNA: TGTGCCAGTAGTATAAGTGCGATCCTCTCCTACGAGCAGTACTTC; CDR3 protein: CASSISAILSYEQYF
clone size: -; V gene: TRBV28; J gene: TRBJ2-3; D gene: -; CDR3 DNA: TGTGCCAGCAGTTCGGCAGTCGAGACGCAGTATTTT; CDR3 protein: CASSSAVETQYF
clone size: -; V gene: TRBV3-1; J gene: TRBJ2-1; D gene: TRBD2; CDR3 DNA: TGTGCCAGCAGTCTAACCGGGAGGGCCCTCTACAATGAGCAGTTCTTC; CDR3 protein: CASSLTGRALYNEQFF
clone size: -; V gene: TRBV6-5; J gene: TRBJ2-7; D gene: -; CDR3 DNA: TGTGCCAGCAGTTACTCGACGGTGCCCTACGAGCAGTACTTC; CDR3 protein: CASSYSTVPYEQYF
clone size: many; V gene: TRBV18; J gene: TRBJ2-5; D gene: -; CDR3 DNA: TGTGCCAGCTCACCAGGGGGAGAGACCCAGTACTTC; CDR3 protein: CASSPGGETQYF
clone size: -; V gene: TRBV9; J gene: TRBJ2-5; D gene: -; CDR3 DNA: TGTGCCAGCAGCGTAGAGCCGGGCACGGAGACCCAGTACTTC; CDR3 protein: CASSVEPGTETQYF
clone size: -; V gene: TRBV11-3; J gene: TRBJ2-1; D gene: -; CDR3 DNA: TGTGCCAGCAGCTTAGATCCCCGGGCCGGGCAGTTCTTC; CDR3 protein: CASSLDPRAGQFF
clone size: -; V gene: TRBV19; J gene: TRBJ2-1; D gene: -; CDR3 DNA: TGTGCCAGTAGCGGCACTACTTGGTACAATGAGCAGTTCTTC; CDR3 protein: CASSGTTWYNEQFF
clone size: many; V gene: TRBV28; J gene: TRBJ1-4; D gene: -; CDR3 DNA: TGTGCCAGCAGGCTACCGGGGGCCCTTGTGAAAAAACTGTTTTTT; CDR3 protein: CASRLPGALVKKLFF
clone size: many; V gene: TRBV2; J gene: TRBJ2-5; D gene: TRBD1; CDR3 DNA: TGTGCCGGATCGACAGGGGGGGAGACCCAGTACTTC; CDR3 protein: CAGSTGGETQYF
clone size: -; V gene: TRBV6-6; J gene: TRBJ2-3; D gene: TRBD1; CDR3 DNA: TGTGCCAGCAGGTGGACAGGGGGCGTTCCAGATACGCAGTATTTT; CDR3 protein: CASRWTGGVPDTQYF
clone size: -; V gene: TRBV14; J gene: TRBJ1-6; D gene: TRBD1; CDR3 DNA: TGTGCCAGCAAGTTGGGACAGAATAATTCACCCCTCCACTTT; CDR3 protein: CASKLGQNNSPLHF
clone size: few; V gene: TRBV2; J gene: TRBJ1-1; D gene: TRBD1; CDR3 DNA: TGTGCCAGCAGTCCCCGACAGGGAAGAGGCATGAACACTGAAGCTTTCTTT; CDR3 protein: CASSPRQGRGMNTEAFF
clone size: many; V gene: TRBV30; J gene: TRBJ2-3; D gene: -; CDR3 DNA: TGTGCCTGGAGTGTAGGGGGAGTCCCAGATACGCAGTATTTT; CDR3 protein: CAWSVGGVPDTQYF
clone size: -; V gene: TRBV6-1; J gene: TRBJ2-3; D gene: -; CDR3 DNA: TGTGCCAGCAGTGAACAGGGAAGCACAGATACGCAGTATTTT; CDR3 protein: CASSEQGSTDTQYF
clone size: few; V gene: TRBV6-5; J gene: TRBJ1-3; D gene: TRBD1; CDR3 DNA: TGTGCCAGCAGTTACTCAGGGCAGGGGGGATTCTCTGGAAACACCATATATTTT; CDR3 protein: CASSYSGQGGFSGNTIYF
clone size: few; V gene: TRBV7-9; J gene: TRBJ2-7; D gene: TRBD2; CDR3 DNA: TGTGCCAGCAGCTGGACTAGCGGTAGTGAGCAGTACTTC; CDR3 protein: CASSWTSGSEQYF
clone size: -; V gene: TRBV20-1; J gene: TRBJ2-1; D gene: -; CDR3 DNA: TGCAGTGCTTCTAACAATGAGCAGTTCTTC; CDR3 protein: CSASNNEQFF
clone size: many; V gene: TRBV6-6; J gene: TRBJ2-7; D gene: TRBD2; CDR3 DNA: TGTGCCAGCAGGGGAGGGGATCAGATCTCCTACGAGCAGTACTTC; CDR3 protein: CASRGGDQISYEQYF
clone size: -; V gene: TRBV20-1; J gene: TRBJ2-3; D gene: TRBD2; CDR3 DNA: TGCAGTGCCGGGACTAGCGGGAGTCCAGATACGCAGTATTTT; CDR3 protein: CSAGTSGSPDTQYF
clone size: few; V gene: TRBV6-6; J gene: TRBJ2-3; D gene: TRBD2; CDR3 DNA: TGTGCCAGCACAGTCCGACTAGCGGGAGGGCCGGATACGCAGTATTTT; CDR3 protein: CASTVRLAGGPDTQYF
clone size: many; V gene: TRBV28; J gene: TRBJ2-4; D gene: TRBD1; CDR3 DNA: TGTGCCAGCAGTCCGTGGACAGGGTGGGCCAAAAACATTCAGTACTTC; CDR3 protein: CASSPWTGWAKNIQYF
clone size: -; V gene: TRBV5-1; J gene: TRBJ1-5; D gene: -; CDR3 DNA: TGCGCCAGCAGCTTGGGAACAAGTAGCAATCAGCTCCAGCATTTT; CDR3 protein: CASSLGTSSNQLQHF